This T cell receptor (beta chain) came from a study of regulatory T cells in long-lasting Graves disease. General study findings and limits: Those with persistent Graves' had less TCR diversity than newly diagnosed patients.

The sample holds many counts of this clonotype. No antigen is known for it. Time point noted: persistent/refractory GD, antithyroid drugs over 5 years with positive TRAb. The TCR library was prepared using RNA isolated from PBMCs. Arm-PCR of CDR3 regions and iRepertoire HTBI primers were used to build TCR beta libraries. Original processing notes: The identification of approximately 62 TRBV and approximately 15 TRBJ segments was made across samples. From the multiplex PCR reads, TCRdb called clonotypes with MiXCR, one entry per CDR3 protein. None of the V and J calls come from the authors' own analysis; TCRdb made them. The sample gives 400,000 to 450,000 distinct CDR3 sequences, about a quarter of which show up once; roughly 30% is in the top ten. The V gene end was trimmed by 5 bases and the J gene end by 4 bases; junction bases not matched to a gene: 20. This CDR3 spans 19 amino acids.

The chain recombines TRBV12-3 or TRBV12-4 with TRBJ2-7, with 10 bases aligning to TRBD2. Sequenced here: peripheral blood mononuclear cells (PBMCs), sampled when the disease was refractory, from a patient treated with antithyroid drugs. This sequence was found in a female donor with Graves disease. The CDR3 DNA is TGTGCCAGCAGTCCCTTGTCCCTACTAAAGGAGCGGGAGGGATACGAGCAGTACTTC. Residues: CASSPLSLLKEREGYEQYF.